Shown below are 9 T cell receptor beta chains from a single sample sequenced in a study of blood T cells in healthy people across ages. The second PCR ran about 6 to 11 cycles with a sample-barcoded 5' primer and J-beta primers. One entry per CDR3 protein, called by TCRdb with MiXCR from the 5' RACE reads. The table lists over 1,500,000 distinct CDR3 sequences, around half of them singletons. Source material: blood. Every receptor here comes from a woman aged 40 to 50 in good health.

This rearrangement joins TRBV28 to TRBJ2-1; no clear D gene. The CDR3 contains 13 residues. V gave up 3 bases and J gave up 6 bases, with 9 bases separating them. CDR1 is MDHEN and CDR2 is SYDVKM in the germline V gene. The CDR3 bases are TGTGCCAGCAGTTTCGAGTATCCCAATGAGCAGTTCTTC. Amino acid sequence: CASSFEYPNEQFF. Full variable domain (outside the CDR3, taken from reference TRBV28 and TRBJ2-1): DVKVTQSSRYLVKRTGEKVFLECVQDMDHENMFWYRQDPGLGLRLIYFSYDVKMKEKGDIPEGYSVSREKKERFSLILESASTNQTSMYLCASSFEYPNEQFFGPGTRLTVL.

This rearrangement joins TRBV7-2 to TRBJ2-5, with D perhaps TRBD2 (5 bases). V was cut by 6 bases and J by 7 bases, with 18 bases left in between. The CDR3 is 14 amino acids. The V gene's germline CDR1 is SGHTA and CDR2 FQGNSA. The CDR3 loop is CASRPSGMPWTQYF. The CDR3 nucleotides read TGTGCCAGCAGGCCTTCGGGGATGCCATGGACCCAGTACTTC.

This sequence joins TRBV29-1 and TRBJ1-2; 8 nucleotides match TRBD1. The V gene end was trimmed by 3 bases and the J gene end by 10 bases; junction bases not matched to a gene: 7. Germline values: CDR1 SQVTM, CDR2 ANQGSEA. This CDR3 region has 12 residues. This chain's CDR3 is CSVDIGQGAYTF. Here the CDR3 DNA reads TGCAGCGTTGATATCGGACAGGGCGCCTACACCTTC. Complete variable domain (other parts from reference TRBV29-1 and TRBJ1-2): SAVISQKPSRDICQRGTSLTIQCQVDSQVTMMFWYRQQPGQSLTLIATANQGSEATYESGFVIDKFPISRPNLTFSTLTVSNMSPEDSSIYLCSVDIGQGAYTFGSGTRLTVV.

The V and J genes are TRBV12-3 or TRBV12-4 and TRBJ1-5; D unresolved. V shed 8 bases and J shed 3 bases, with 17 bases lying between them. The CDR3 consists of 15 residues. The CDR3 DNA reads as TGTGCCAGCTGCTACAGAGCGGTCCTCAATCAGCCCCAGCATTTT. The encoded protein is CASCYRAVLNQPQHF.

This clonotype has just a few counts. The chain couples TRBV6-2 or TRBV6-3 to TRBJ2-5, with D perhaps TRBD2 (5 bases). The length of the CDR3 is 12 residues. V was clipped by 8 bases and J by 7 bases, with 14 bases between them. CDR1 is MNHEY, CDR2 SVGEGT, per germline. The CDR3 DNA reads TGTGCCAGCGATGAGGGTGTCGGGACCCAGTACTTC. Residues: CASDEGVGTQYF.

Details on this clonotype: Germline and junction disagree at one end, which may indicate a read error. The chain recombines TRBV27 with TRBJ1-1; D is unresolved. CDR3 length: 16 amino acids. Germline V lookup: CDR1 MNHEY, CDR2 SMNVEV (reference sequence). The CDR3 nucleotides read TGTGCCGGCAGTTTATCCCCCGGGCAAATAGGGACTGAAGCTTTCTTT. This sequence encodes CAGSLSPGQIGTEAFF.

This clonotype was detected only a few times. This sequence joins TRBV6-5 and TRBJ2-5, with D maybe TRBD2 (6 bases). The V gene's germline CDR1 is MNHEY and CDR2 SVGAGI. This CDR3 is built from 12 residues. Trimming took off 6 bases at V and 5 bases at J, with 10 bases between the two ends. CDR3 in DNA: TGTGCCAGCAGGGGGACTTTCGAGACCCAGTACTTC. Translated, it gives CASRGTFETQYF.

Only one count was recorded for this clonotype. The chain couples TRBV10-1 to TRBJ2-7; the D gene could be TRBD1 or TRBD2 (6 bases each). Germline V gene lookup returns CDR1 WNHNN and CDR2 SYGVQD (reference sequence). The V end lost 3 bases, the J end lost 6 bases, and 9 bases lay between the germline ends. The CDR3 totals 12 residues. The CDR3 DNA follows: TGCGCCAGCAGTGAAGGAGGGGGCGAGCAGTACTTC. Protein product: CASSEGGGEQYF.

This clonotype was seen only once. The chain carries TRBV7-9 and TRBJ1-4; the match to TRBD1 covers 7 bases. CDR1 is SEHNR, CDR2 FQNEAQ, per germline (reference sequence). The CDR3 loop spans 15 amino acids. After removal of 5 bases from V and 5 bases from J, the junction contained 8 bases not matched to a gene. The CDR3 sequence is CASSAGDRLNEKLFF. DNA for the CDR3: TGTGCCAGCAGCGCTGGGGACAGACTAAATGAAAAACTGTTTTTT.